The clone carrying this T cell receptor (beta chain) was observed a single time. The target antigen is unknown. PCR was performed using 60 Vbeta and 13 Jbeta primers. Sequencing was performed with immunoSEQ multiplex PCR; in TCRdb, only in-frame clones are kept and a portion is missing. The sample carries roughly 100,000 clones, more than 60% recorded once. The source of the sample is a study of cytomegalovirus exposure and HLA in healthy donors. General study points: Earlier results showed most TCR beta V segments being productive about 87% or about 30% of the time. When analyzed later, the rates of TCR association showed variation by HLA locus, with DRB1 the most and HLA-C the fewest.

Germline assignment: CDR1 MNHEY and CDR2 SMNVEV (reference sequence). V was clipped by 0 bases and J by 4 bases, with 6 bases between them. This CDR3 region has 13 residues. Input material: PBMCs. The V gene is TRBV27, the J gene TRBJ1-1, with a tentative D call TRBD1 (5 bases). The source is a middle-aged man in good health and CMV-seronegative. DNA for the CDR3: TGTGCCAGCAGTTTATCGCAGGGCACTGAAGCTTTCTTT. Its translation: CASSLSQGTEAFF.